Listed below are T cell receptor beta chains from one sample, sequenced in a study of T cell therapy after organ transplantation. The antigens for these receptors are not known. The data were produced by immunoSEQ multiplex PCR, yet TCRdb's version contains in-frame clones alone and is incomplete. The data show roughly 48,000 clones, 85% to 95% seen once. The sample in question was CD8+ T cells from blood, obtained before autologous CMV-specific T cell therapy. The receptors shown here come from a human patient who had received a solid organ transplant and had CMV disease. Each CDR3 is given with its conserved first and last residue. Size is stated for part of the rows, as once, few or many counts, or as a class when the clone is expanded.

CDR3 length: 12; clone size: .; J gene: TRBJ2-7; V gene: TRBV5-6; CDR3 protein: CASSQGAGEQYF
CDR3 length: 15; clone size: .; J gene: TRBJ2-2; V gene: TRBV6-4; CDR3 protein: CASSDSTSDSGELFF
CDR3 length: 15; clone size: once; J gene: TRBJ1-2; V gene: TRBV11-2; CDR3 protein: CASSLGFSPGYGYTF
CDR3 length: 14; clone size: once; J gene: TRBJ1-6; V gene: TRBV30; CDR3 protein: CAWSVGQSNSPLHF
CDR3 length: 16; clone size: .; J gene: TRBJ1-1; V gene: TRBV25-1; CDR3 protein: CASSPGSPGTLNEAFF
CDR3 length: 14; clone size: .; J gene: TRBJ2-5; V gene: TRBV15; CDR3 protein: CATSPSWVGETQYF
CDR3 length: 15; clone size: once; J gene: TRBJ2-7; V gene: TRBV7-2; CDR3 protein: CASSPTGTPSYEQYF
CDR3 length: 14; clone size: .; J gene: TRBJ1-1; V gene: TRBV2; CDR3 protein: CASRQQGMNTEAFF
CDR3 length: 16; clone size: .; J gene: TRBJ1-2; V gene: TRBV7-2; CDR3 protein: CASSRDRASLGYGYTF
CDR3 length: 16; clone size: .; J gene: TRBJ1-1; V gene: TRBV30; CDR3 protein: CAWSGDSPRRNTEAFF
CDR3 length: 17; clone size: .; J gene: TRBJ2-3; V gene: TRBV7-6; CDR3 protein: CASSLAGVAASTDTQYF
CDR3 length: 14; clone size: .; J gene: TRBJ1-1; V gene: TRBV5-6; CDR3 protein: CASSFPSGNTEAFF
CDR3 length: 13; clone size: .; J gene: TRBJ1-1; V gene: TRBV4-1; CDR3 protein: CASSSPWGTEAFF
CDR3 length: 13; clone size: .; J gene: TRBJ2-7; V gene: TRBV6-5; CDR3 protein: CASTGQGAGEQYF
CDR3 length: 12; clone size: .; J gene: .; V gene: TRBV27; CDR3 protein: CASRDNAYEQYF
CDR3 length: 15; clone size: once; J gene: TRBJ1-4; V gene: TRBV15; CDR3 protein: CATSREAEGIEKLFF
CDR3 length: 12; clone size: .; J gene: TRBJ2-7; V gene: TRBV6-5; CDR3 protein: CASMGNRSEQYF
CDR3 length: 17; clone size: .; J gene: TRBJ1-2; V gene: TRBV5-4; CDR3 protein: CASSLTPSPGEGDGYTF
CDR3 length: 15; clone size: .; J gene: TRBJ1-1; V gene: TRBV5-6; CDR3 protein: CASSWGQGSNTEAFF
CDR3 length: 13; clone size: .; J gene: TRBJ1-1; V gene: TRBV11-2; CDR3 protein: CASSLGQGIQAFF
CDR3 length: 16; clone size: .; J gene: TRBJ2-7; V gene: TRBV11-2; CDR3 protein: CASSPRTSGVSYEQYF
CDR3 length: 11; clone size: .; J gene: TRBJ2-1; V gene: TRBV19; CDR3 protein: CASSRDSEQFF
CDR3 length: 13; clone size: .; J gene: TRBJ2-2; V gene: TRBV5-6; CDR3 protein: CASRSFGSGELFF
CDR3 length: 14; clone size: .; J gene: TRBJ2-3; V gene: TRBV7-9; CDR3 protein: CARSGWTSGDTQYF
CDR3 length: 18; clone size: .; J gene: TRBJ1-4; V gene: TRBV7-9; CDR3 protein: CASSSLQGRPGANEKLFF
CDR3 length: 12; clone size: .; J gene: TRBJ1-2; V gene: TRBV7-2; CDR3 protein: CASSLGGYGYTF
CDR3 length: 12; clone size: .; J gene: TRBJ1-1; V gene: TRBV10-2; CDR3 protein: CASSESGQTFPF
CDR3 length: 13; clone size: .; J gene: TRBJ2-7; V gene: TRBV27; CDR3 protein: CASSFGPRYEQYF
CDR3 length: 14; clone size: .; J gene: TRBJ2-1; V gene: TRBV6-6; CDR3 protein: CASGPGGSYNEQFF
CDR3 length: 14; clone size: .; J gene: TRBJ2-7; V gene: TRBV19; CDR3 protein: CASSIGGGAYEQYF
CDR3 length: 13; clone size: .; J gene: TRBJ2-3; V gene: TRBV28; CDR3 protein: CASRRGMSDTQYF
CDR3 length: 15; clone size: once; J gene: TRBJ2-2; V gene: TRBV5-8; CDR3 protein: CASSLQQSNTGELFF
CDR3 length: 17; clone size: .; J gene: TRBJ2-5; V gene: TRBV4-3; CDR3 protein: CASSQDPIGQGRETQYF
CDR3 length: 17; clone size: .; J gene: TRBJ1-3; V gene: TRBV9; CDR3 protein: CASSASGTGVSGNTIYF
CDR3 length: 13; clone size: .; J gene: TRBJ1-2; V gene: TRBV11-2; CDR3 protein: CASSGDMYGGYTF
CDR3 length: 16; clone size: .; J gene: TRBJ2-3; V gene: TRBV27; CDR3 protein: CASSPSSGDRTDTQYF
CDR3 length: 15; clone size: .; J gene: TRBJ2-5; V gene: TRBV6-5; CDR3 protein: CASSFRDRAQETQYF
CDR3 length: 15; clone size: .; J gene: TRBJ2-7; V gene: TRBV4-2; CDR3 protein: CASSSGTSGIYEQYF
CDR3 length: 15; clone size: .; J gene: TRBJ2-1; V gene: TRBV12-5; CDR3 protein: CASGLRTGGTGEQFF
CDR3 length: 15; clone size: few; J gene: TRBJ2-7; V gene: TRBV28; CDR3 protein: CASSLSSGRADEQYF
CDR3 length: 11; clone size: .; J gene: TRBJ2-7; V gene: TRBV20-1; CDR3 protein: CSASRPHEQYF
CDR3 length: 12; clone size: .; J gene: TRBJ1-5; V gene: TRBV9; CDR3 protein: CASAVGDQPQHF
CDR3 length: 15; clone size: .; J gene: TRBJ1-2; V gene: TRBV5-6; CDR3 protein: CASSFLTVGGDGYTF
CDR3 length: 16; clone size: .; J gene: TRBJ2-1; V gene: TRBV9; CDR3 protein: CASSVAVDREYNEQFF
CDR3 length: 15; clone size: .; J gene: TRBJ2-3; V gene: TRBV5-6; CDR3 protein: CASSLGLAGANTQYF
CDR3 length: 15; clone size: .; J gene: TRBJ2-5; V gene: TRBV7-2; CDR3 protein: CASSAGTGGRETQYF
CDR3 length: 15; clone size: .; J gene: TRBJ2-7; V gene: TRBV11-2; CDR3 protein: CASSLVSGSSYEQYF
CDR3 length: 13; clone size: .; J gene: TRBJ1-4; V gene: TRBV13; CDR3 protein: CASSSGGREKLFF
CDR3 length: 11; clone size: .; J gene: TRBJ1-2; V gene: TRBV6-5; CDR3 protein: CASAGGNGYTF
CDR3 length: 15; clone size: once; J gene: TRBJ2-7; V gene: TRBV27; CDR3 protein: CASSLIGTGVYEQYF
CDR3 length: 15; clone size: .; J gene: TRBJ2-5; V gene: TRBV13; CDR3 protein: CASSLHGQGLVTQYF
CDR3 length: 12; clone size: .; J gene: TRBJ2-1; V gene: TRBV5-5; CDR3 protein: CASSQSGNEQFF
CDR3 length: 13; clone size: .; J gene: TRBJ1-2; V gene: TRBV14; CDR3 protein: CASSPDTYYGYTF
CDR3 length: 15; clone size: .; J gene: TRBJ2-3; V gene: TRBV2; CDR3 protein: CASAEGATSTDTQYF